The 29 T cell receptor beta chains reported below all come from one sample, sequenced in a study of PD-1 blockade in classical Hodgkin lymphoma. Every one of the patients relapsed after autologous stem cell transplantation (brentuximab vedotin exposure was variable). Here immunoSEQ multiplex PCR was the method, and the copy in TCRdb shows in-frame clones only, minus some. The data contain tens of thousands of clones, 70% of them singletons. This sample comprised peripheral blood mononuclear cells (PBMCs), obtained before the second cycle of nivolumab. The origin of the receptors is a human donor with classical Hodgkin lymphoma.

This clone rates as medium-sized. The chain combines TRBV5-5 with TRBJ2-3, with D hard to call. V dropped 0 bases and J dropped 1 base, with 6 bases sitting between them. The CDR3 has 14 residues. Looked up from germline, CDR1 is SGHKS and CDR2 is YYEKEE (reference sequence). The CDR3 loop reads CASSLGDRTDTQYF. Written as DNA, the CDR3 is TGTGCCAGCAGCTTGGGGGATCGCACAGATACGCAGTATTTT.

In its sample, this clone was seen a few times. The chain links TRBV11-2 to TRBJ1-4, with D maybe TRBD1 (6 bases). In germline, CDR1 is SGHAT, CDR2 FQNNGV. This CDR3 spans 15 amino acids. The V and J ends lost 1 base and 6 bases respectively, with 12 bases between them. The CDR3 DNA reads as TGTGCCAGCAGCTTAGGGAGGGGGAGGCATGAAAAACTGTTTTTT. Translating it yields CASSLGRGRHEKLFF.

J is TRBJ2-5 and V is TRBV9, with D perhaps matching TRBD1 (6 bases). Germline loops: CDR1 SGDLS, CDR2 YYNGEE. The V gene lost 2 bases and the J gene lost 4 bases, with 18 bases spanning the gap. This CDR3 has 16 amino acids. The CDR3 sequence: CASSVSTGPGRETQYF. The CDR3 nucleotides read TGTGCCAGCAGCGTCTCCACAGGGCCAGGCAGAGAGACCCAGTACTTC.

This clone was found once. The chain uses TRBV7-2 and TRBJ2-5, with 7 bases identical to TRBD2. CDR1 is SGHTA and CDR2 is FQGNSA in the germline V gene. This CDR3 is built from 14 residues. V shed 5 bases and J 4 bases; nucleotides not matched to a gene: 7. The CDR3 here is CASSRPGGLETQYF. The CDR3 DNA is TGTGCCAGCAGCCGCCCGGGGGGACTAGAGACCCAGTACTTC.

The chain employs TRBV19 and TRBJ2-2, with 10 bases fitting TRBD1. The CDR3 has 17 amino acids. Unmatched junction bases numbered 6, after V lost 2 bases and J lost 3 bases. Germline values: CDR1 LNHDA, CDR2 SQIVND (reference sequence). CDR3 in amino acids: CASSIRGQGIYTGELFF. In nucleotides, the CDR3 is TGTGCCAGTAGTATAAGGGGACAGGGGATATACACCGGGGAGCTGTTTTTT.

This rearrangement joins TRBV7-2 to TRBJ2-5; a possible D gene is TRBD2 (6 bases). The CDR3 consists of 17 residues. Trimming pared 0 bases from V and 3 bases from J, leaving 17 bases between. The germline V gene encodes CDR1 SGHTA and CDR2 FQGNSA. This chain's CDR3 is CASSLARDSYLKETQYF. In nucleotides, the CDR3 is TGTGCCAGCAGCTTAGCAAGGGACTCTTATCTTAAAGAGACCCAGTACTTC.

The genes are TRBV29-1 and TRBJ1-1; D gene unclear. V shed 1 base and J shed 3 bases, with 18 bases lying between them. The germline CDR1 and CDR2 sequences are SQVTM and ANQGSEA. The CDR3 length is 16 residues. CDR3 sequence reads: CSVEVGNRLKDTEAFF. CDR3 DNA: TGCAGCGTTGAAGTAGGGAACAGACTCAAGGACACTGAAGCTTTCTTT.

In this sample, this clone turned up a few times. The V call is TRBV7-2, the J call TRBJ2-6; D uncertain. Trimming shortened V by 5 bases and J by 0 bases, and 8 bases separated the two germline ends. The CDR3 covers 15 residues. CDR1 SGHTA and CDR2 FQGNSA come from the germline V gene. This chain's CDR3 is CASSARTSGANVLTF. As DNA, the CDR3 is TGTGCCAGCAGCGCCAGAACCTCTGGGGCCAACGTCCTGACTTTC. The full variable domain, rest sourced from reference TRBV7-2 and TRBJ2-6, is GAGVSQSPSNKVTEKGKDVELRCDPISGHTALYWYRQSLGQGLEFLIYFQGNSAPDKSGLPSDRFSAERTGGSVSTLTIQRTQQEDSAVYLCASSARTSGANVLTFGAGSRLTVL.

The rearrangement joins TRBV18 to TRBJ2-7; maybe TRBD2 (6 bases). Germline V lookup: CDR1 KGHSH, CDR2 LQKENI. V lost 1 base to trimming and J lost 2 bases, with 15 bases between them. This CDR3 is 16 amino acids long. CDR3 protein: CASSPRGIGVTYEQYF. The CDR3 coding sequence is TGTGCCAGCTCACCACGCGGGATTGGGGTCACCTACGAGCAGTACTTC.

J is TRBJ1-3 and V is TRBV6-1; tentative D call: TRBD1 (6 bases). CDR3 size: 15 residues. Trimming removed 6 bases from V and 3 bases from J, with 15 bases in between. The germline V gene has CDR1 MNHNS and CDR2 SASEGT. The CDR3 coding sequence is TGTGCCAGCAGGGGTAGGGGGAGGGATGGAAACACCATATATTTT. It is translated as CASRGRGRDGNTIYF.

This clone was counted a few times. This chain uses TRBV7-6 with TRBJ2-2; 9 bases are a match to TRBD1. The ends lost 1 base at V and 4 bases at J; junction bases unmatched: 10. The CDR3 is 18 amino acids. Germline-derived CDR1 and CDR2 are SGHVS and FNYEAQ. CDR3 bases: TGTGCCAGCAGCTTAGGGGGCGGACAGGGGCGCGGCACCGGGGAGCTGTTTTTT. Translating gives CASSLGGGQGRGTGELFF.

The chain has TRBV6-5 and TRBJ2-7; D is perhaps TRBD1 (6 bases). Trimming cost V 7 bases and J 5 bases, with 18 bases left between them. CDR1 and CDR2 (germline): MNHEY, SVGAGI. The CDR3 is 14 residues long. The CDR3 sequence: CASMAGTLGHEQYF. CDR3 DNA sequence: TGTGCCAGCATGGCCGGGACACTAGGTCACGAGCAGTACTTC.

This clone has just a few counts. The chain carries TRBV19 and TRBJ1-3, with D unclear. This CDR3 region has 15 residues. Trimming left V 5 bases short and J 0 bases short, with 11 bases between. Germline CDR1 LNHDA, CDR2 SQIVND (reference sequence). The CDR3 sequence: CASSFLGFSGNTIYF. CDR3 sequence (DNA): TGTGCCAGTAGTTTTTTGGGGTTCTCTGGAAACACCATATATTTT. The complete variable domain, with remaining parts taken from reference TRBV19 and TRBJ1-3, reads DGGITQSPKYLFRKEGQNVTLSCEQNLNHDAMYWYRQDPGQGLRLIYYSQIVNDFQKGDIAEGYSVSREKKESFPLTVTSAQKNPTAFYLCASSFLGFSGNTIYFGEGSWLTVV.

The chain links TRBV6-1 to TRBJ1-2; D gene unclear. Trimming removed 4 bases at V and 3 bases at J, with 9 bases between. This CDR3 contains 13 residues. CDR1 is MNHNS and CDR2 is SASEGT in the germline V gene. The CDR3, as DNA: TGTGCCAGCAGTGTCGGTCAGTACTATGGCTACACCTTC. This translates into CASSVGQYYGYTF.

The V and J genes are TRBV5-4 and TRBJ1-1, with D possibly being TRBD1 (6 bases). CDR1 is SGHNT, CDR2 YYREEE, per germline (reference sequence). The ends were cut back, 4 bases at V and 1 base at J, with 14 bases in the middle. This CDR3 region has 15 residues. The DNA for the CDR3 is TGTGCCAGCAGCCCACTGACAGGCTCGAACACTGAAGCTTTCTTT. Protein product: CASSPLTGSNTEAFF.

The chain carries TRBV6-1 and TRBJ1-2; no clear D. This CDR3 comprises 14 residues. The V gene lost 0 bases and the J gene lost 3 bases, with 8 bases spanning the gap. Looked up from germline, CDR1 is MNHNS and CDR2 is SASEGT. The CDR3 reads CASSEAGFDYGYTF. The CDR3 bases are TGTGCCAGCAGTGAAGCCGGGTTTGACTATGGCTACACCTTC.

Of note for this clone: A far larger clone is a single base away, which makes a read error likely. The CDR3 spells CASSQTGADQPQHF. The CDR3 DNA is TGCGCCAGCAGCCAGACAGGGGCTGATCAGCCCCAGCATTTT. The chain uses TRBV4-1 and TRBJ1-5; 8 bases line up with TRBD1. Looked up from germline, CDR1 is MGHRA and CDR2 is YSYEKL. This CDR3 region has 14 residues. V lost 3 bases and J lost 5; bases outside the gene matches: 3.

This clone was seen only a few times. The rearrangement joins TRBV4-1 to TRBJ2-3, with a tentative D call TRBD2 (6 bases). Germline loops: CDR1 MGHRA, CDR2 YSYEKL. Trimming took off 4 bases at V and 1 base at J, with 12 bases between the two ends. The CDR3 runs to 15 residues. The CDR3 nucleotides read TGCGCCAGCAGCCTTGAGCGGGCCCGCACAGATACGCAGTATTTT. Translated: CASSLERARTDTQYF.

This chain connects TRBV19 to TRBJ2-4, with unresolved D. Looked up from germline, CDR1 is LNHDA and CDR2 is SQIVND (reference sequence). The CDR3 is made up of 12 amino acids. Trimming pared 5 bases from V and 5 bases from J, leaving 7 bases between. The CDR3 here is CASSFRENIQYF. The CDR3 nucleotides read TGTGCCAGTAGTTTCCGGGAAAACATTCAGTACTTC.

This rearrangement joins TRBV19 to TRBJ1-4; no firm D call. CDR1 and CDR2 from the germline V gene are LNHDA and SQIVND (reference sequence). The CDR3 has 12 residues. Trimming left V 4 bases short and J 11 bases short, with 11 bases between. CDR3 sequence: CASSTLGGKLFF. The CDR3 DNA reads TGTGCCAGTAGTACGTTGGGCGGCAAACTGTTTTTT.

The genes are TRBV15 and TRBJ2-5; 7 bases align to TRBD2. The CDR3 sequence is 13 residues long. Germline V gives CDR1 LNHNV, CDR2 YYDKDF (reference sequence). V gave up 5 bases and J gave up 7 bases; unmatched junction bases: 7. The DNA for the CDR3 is TGTGCCACCAGCCCCCCAGGGAGGGGGACCCAGTACTTC. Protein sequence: CATSPPGRGTQYF.

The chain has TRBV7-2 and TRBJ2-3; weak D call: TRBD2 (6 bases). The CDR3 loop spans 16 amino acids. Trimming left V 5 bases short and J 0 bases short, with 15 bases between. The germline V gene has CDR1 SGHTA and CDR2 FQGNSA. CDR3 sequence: CASSPGTSYSTDTQYF. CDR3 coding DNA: TGTGCCAGCAGCCCGGGAACTAGCTATAGCACAGATACGCAGTATTTT.

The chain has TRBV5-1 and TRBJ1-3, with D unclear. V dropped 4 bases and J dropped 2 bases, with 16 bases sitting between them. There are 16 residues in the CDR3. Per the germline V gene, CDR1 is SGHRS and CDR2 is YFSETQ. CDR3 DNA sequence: TGCGCCAGCAGCCTAAGTGTCGGGGAGACTGGAAACACCATATATTTT. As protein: CASSLSVGETGNTIYF.

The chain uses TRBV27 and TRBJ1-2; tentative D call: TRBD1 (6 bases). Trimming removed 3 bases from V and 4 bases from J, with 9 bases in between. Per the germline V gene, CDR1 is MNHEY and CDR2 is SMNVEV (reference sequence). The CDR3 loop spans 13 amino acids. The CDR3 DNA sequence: TGTGCCAGCAGTTTCCGACAGGCCTATGGCTACACCTTC. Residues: CASSFRQAYGYTF.

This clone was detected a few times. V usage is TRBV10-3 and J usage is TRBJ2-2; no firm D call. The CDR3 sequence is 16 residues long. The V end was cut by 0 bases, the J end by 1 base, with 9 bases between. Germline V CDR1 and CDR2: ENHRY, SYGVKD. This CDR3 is CAISESSGKNTGELFF. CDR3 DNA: TGTGCCATCAGTGAGTCTTCGGGCAAGAACACCGGGGAGCTGTTTTTT.

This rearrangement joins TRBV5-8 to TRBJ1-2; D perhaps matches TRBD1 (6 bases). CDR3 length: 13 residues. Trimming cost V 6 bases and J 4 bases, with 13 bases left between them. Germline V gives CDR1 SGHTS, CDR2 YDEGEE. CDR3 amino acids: CASNQGGGYGYTF. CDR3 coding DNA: TGTGCCAGCAACCAAGGGGGTGGCTATGGCTACACCTTC.

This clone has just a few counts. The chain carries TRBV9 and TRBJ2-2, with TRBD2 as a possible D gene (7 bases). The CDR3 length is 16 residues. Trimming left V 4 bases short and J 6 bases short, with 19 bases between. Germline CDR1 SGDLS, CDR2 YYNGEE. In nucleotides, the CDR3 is TGTGCCAGCAGCCTAGGGGACTACGGGGGGCCCGGGGAGCTGTTTTTT. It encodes CASSLGDYGGPGELFF.

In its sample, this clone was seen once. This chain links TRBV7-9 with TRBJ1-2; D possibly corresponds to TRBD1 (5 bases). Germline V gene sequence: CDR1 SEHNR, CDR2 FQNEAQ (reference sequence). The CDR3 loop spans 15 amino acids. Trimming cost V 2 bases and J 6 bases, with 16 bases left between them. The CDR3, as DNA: TGTGCCAGCAGCTTACTGTCGGGACCAATGGATGGCTACACCTTC. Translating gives CASSLLSGPMDGYTF.

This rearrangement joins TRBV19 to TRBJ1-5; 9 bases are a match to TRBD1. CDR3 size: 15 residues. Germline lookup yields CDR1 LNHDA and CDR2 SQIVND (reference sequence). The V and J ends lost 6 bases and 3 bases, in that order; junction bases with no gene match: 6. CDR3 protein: CASSPGQGPNQPQHF. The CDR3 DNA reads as TGTGCCAGTAGCCCGGGACAGGGACCCAATCAGCCCCAGCATTTT.